One sample yielded the 19 T cell receptor beta chains listed below, sequenced in a study of CD8+CD57+ T cells in acquired aplastic anemia. The template used for profiling TCR beta VDJ and CDR3 was genomic DNA. TCRdb passed the reads through MiXCR, listing each CDR3 protein once. The sample includes some 200,000 distinct CDR3 sequences, roughly two thirds of them seen just once. Patients chosen for sequencing had CD8+CD57+ cells that had expanded, as shown by flow cytometry. Source material: sorted CD4+, CD8+, or CD8+CD57+ T cells (not recorded which) from PBMCs. Receptors were obtained from a human donor with aplastic anemia.

Turning to this clonotype: The CDR3 end shows no conserved phenylalanine or tryptophan, and so a read error is likely. V is TRBV10-1 and J is TRBJ2-7; D is possibly TRBD2 (5 bases). This CDR3 has 11 amino acids. Between the trimmed V and J ends, which lost 6 bases and 5 bases, there was a span of 8 bases. Looked up from germline, CDR1 is WNHNN and CDR2 is SYGVQD (reference sequence). The CDR3 region is CASSQADEQYS. CDR3 nucleotide sequence: TGCGCCAGCAGCCAAGCGGACGAGCAGTACTCC.

The chain combines TRBV7-9 with TRBJ1-5; TRBD1 matches at 9 bases. Germline CDR1 is SEHNR and CDR2 is FQNEAQ (reference sequence). There are 17 residues in the CDR3. With 3 bases clipped from V and 0 bases from J, the junction kept 6 bases outside the gene matches. The CDR3 region is CASSFWTGEYSNQPQHF. As DNA, the CDR3 is TGTGCCAGCAGCTTTTGGACAGGGGAATATAGCAATCAGCCCCAGCATTTT.

The chain recombines TRBV19 with TRBJ2-3; perhaps TRBD1 as D (5 bases). Germline V gene lookup returns CDR1 LNHDA and CDR2 SQIVND (reference sequence). Between the trimmed V and J ends, which lost 5 bases and 7 bases, there was a span of 16 bases. This CDR3 contains 14 residues. For the CDR3, the DNA is TGTGCCAGTAGTGCGGACATGCCGACGAATACGCAGTATTTT. Amino acids: CASSADMPTNTQYF.

The J gene is TRBJ2-5, the V gene TRBV11-1; 8 bases map to TRBD2. Trimming removed 5 bases from V and 4 bases from J; junction bases left unmatched: 3. Germline assignment: CDR1 SGHAT and CDR2 FQDESV (reference sequence). This CDR3 comprises 13 residues. CDR3 sequence reads: CASSRTSLETQYF. For the CDR3, the DNA is TGTGCCAGCAGCCGGACTAGCTTAGAGACCCAGTACTTC.

The chain employs TRBV7-3 and TRBJ2-7; the D is unclear. Germline CDR1 reads SGHTA; CDR2 reads FQGTGA. The V and J ends lost 0 bases and 3 bases respectively, with 9 bases between them. The CDR3 has 14 amino acids. CDR3 sequence (DNA): TGTGCCAGCAGCTTAACCCCTAACGTCTACGAGCAGTACTTC. Translated: CASSLTPNVYEQYF.

This sequence joins TRBV7-3 and TRBJ1-2; D not resolved. V was shortened by 5 bases and J by 0 bases, with 7 bases between the two germline ends. The CDR3 covers 13 residues. CDR1 and CDR2 (germline): SGHTA, FQGTGA. The DNA of the CDR3 is TGTGCCAGCAGCCCCGACACTAACTATGGCTACACCTTC. It is translated as CASSPDTNYGYTF.

This chain connects TRBV20-1 to TRBJ1-5; no reliable D call. This CDR3 has 12 residues. Germline V CDR1 and CDR2: DFQATT, SNEGSKA (reference sequence). V was trimmed by 0 bases and J by 7 bases, leaving 7 bases between them. Here the CDR3 reads CSARDVDQPQHF. The DNA of the CDR3 is TGCAGTGCTAGAGATGTGGACCAGCCCCAGCATTTT.

This sequence joins TRBV12-3 or TRBV12-4 and TRBJ1-6; D ambiguous. This CDR3 spans 15 amino acids. Trimming shortened V by 4 bases and J by 4 bases, and 11 bases separated the two germline ends. The CDR3 DNA is TGTGCCAGCAGTTCCGCCCGGATATATAATTCACCCCTCCACTTT. Translated, it gives CASSSARIYNSPLHF.

J is TRBJ1-2 and V is TRBV19, with 10 nucleotides matching TRBD1. Trimming cost V 1 base and J 4 bases; bases outside gene matches: 3. This CDR3 has 15 amino acids. CDR1 and CDR2 from the germline V gene are LNHDA and SQIVND (reference sequence). The DNA of the CDR3 is TGTGCCAGTAGTATAGCGACAGGGGGCGGCTATGGCTACACCTTC. Its translation is CASSIATGGGYGYTF. The entire variable domain, with the rest obtained from reference TRBV19 and TRBJ1-2, is as follows: DGGITQSPKYLFRKEGQNVTLSCEQNLNHDAMYWYRQDPGQGLRLIYYSQIVNDFQKGDIAEGYSVSREKKESFPLTVTSAQKNPTAFYLCASSIATGGGYGYTFGSGTRLTVV.

In its sample, this clonotype was seen many times. The DNA of the CDR3 is TGTGCCAGCAGCACCGTGACAGGCCCAGGCTACGAGCAGTACTTC. It is translated as CASSTVTGPGYEQYF. The V and J genes are TRBV7-8 and TRBJ2-7; possible D gene TRBD1, 6 bases. The V and J ends lost 5 bases and 3 bases respectively, with 17 bases between them. The germline V gene has CDR1 SGHVS and CDR2 FQNEAQ. There are 15 residues in the CDR3.

The genes are TRBV7-6 and TRBJ1-3; 8 bases are shared with TRBD1. The CDR3 covers 16 residues. The V segment lost 0 bases and the J segment 4 bases; nucleotides outside the gene matches: 5. CDR1 and CDR2 (germline): SGHVS, FNYEAQ. The CDR3 reads CASSLARQGMGNTIYF. In DNA form, the CDR3 reads TGTGCCAGCAGCTTAGCGAGACAGGGGATGGGAAACACCATATATTTT.

The genes are TRBV15 and TRBJ2-7; 10 nucleotides match TRBD1. Germline V gives CDR1 LNHNV, CDR2 YYDKDF (reference sequence). The V and J ends lost 3 bases and 5 bases, in that order; junction bases with no gene match: 4. The CDR3 is 14 amino acids. Here the CDR3 DNA reads TGTGCCACCAGCAGCAGACAGGGGGCAAACGAGCAGTACTTC. Protein product: CATSSRQGANEQYF. Together with reference TRBV15 and TRBJ2-7, the CDR3 gives the full variable domain: DAMVIQNPRYQVTQFGKPVTLSCSQTLNHNVMYWYQQKSSQAPKLLFHYYDKDFNNEADTPDNFQSRRPNTSFCFLDIRSPGLGDTAMYLCATSSRQGANEQYFGPGTRLTVT.

The CDR3 DNA reads TGTGCCAGCAGCTTTGAGCCTGGAAACACCATATATTTT. Encoded protein: CASSFEPGNTIYF. The V gene is TRBV7-3, the J gene TRBJ1-3; D is undetermined. Germline loops: CDR1 SGHTA, CDR2 FQGTGA. Trimming took 3 bases from V and 2 from J, leaving 5 bases between them. The CDR3 totals 13 residues.

There are a few counts of this clonotype. The chain recombines TRBV20-1 with TRBJ2-3; 7 bases agree with TRBD2. CDR3 length: 13 amino acids. CDR1 is DFQATT, CDR2 SNEGSKA, per germline (reference sequence). After removal of 3 bases from V and 0 bases from J, the junction contained 0 bases not matched to a gene. CDR3 amino acids: CSASSGSTDTQYF. The CDR3 DNA reads TGCAGTGCTAGTAGCGGGAGCACAGATACGCAGTATTTT.

A word on this clonotype: Just one base apart from a much larger clone, this may be a read error. The rearrangement links TRBV13 to TRBJ1-5; possible D gene TRBD1, 6 bases. CDR3 length: 16 residues. The ends were cut back, 0 bases at V and 9 bases at J, with 18 bases in the middle. Germline V gene lookup returns CDR1 PRHDT and CDR2 FYEKMQ (reference sequence). Written as DNA, the CDR3 is TGTGCCAGCAGCTTAGGCGCCAGGGGTAGGGCTCGGCCCCAGCATTTT. Amino acids: CASSLGARGRARPQHF.

As regards this clonotype: Germline is not matched at one junction end, which may reflect a read error. The chain recombines TRBV4-1 with TRBJ2-6; 13 bases map to TRBD2. The germline CDR1 and CDR2 sequences are MGHRA and YSYEKL. This CDR3 is built from 18 residues. The chain's CDR3 is CASSPWGLAGLGANVLTF. In nucleotides, the CDR3 is TGTGCCAGCAGCCCATGGGGACTAGCGGGGCTTGGGGCCAACGTCCTGACTTTC.

This clonotype has ten or more counts. The V call is TRBV9, the J call TRBJ2-1, with 8 positions matching TRBD2. Germline V gives CDR1 SGDLS, CDR2 YYNGEE. V lost 4 bases and J lost 6; bases outside the gene matches: 6. CDR3 size: 14 residues. DNA for the CDR3: TGTGCCAGCAGCCCGGGACTAGGGGTCAATGAGCAGTTCTTC. Translation gives CASSPGLGVNEQFF.

This clonotype has ten or more counts. The V and J genes are TRBV7-9 and TRBJ2-6, with D possibly called TRBD1 or TRBD2 (5 bases each). The V and J ends lost 9 bases and 4 bases respectively, with 16 bases between them. The CDR3 length is 15 residues. The germline V gene has CDR1 SEHNR and CDR2 FQNEAQ (reference sequence). DNA of the CDR3: TGTGCCAGTGGGACCCTTTTTTGGGGGGCCAACGTCCTGACTTTC. Translating it yields CASGTLFWGANVLTF.

To note about this clonotype: Compared with germline, one end of the junction differs, possibly owing to a read error. The rearrangement joins TRBV5-1 to TRBJ2-6; D is uncertain. The CDR3 is 15 residues long. Germline V lookup: CDR1 SGHRS, CDR2 YFSETQ. The DNA for the CDR3 is TGTGCCAGCAGCGTAGAACCGAGTAGGGCCAACGTCCTGACTTTC. It codes for CASSVEPSRANVLTF.